These 5 T cell receptor beta chains came from one sample sequenced in a study of memory CD4+ T cells and cytomegalovirus serostatus. Sequencing was performed with immunoSEQ multiplex PCR; in TCRdb, only in-frame clones are kept and a portion is missing. The data contain some 54,000 clones, about 80% of them seen just once; the ten biggest clones take up approximately 1.5%. Single viable CD3+CD4+CD8-CD45RO+ cells were sorted as the memory CD4+ T cells. Sequenced: memory CD4+ T cells from blood. The origin of the receptors is an adult in good health and CMV-seropositive.

The chain couples TRBV7-6 to TRBJ2-3, with D tentatively TRBD2 (5 bases). This CDR3 region has 12 residues. Germline lookup yields CDR1 SGHVS and CDR2 FNYEAQ. V was clipped by 5 bases and J by 5 bases, with 8 bases between them. DNA of the CDR3: TGTGCCAGCAGCCACGGACTAGATACGCAGTATTTT. It yields the protein CASSHGLDTQYF.

The chain links TRBV27 to TRBJ2-3; D is undetermined. This CDR3 region has 12 residues. Germline V gives CDR1 MNHEY, CDR2 SMNVEV (reference sequence). Trimming cost V 6 bases and J 5 bases, with 9 bases left between them. The CDR3 DNA is TGTGCCAGCAGCCGACCCAAAGATACGCAGTATTTT. Its protein is CASSRPKDTQYF.

V gene TRBV5-1 combines with J gene TRBJ1-2, with 8 bases fitting TRBD1. The junction had 5 bases not matched to a gene; V was cut back by 4 bases and J by 6 bases. CDR1 and CDR2 (germline): SGHRS, YFSETQ. The CDR3 runs to 13 residues. The CDR3 DNA is TGCGCCAGCAGCCTGGGACAGGTCGATGGCTACACCTTC. Translating gives CASSLGQVDGYTF.

The chain employs TRBV7-9 and TRBJ2-7, with no clear D. CDR3 length equals 14 residues. Looked up from germline, CDR1 is SEHNR and CDR2 is FQNEAQ (reference sequence). With 4 bases removed from V and 2 bases from J, the gap between germline ends came to 12 bases. CDR3 region: CASSSSGSTYEQYF. CDR3 coding DNA: TGTGCCAGCAGCTCGTCAGGCTCTACCTACGAGCAGTACTTC.

The rearrangement links TRBV30 to TRBJ2-7; 10 bases match TRBD1. The CDR3 is 14 residues long. The germline V gene has CDR1 GTSNPN and CDR2 SVGIG (reference sequence). Trimming cost V 3 bases and J 3 bases; bases outside gene matches: 5. CDR3 bases: TGTGCCTGGAGGGGCCGGGACAGGGGCTACGAGCAGTACTTC. Amino acid sequence: CAWRGRDRGYEQYF.